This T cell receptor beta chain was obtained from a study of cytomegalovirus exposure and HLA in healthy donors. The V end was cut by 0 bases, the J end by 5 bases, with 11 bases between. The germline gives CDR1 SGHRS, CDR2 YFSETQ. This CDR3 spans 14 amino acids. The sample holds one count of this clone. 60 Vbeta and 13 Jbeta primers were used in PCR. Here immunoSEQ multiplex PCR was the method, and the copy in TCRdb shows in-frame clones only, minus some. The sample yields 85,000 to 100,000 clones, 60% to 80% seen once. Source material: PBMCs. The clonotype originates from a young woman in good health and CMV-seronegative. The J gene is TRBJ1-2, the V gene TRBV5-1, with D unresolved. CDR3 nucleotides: TGCGCCAGCAGCTTGGTGGGAGAAGGGTATGGCTACACCTTC. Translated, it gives CASSLVGEGYGYTF.